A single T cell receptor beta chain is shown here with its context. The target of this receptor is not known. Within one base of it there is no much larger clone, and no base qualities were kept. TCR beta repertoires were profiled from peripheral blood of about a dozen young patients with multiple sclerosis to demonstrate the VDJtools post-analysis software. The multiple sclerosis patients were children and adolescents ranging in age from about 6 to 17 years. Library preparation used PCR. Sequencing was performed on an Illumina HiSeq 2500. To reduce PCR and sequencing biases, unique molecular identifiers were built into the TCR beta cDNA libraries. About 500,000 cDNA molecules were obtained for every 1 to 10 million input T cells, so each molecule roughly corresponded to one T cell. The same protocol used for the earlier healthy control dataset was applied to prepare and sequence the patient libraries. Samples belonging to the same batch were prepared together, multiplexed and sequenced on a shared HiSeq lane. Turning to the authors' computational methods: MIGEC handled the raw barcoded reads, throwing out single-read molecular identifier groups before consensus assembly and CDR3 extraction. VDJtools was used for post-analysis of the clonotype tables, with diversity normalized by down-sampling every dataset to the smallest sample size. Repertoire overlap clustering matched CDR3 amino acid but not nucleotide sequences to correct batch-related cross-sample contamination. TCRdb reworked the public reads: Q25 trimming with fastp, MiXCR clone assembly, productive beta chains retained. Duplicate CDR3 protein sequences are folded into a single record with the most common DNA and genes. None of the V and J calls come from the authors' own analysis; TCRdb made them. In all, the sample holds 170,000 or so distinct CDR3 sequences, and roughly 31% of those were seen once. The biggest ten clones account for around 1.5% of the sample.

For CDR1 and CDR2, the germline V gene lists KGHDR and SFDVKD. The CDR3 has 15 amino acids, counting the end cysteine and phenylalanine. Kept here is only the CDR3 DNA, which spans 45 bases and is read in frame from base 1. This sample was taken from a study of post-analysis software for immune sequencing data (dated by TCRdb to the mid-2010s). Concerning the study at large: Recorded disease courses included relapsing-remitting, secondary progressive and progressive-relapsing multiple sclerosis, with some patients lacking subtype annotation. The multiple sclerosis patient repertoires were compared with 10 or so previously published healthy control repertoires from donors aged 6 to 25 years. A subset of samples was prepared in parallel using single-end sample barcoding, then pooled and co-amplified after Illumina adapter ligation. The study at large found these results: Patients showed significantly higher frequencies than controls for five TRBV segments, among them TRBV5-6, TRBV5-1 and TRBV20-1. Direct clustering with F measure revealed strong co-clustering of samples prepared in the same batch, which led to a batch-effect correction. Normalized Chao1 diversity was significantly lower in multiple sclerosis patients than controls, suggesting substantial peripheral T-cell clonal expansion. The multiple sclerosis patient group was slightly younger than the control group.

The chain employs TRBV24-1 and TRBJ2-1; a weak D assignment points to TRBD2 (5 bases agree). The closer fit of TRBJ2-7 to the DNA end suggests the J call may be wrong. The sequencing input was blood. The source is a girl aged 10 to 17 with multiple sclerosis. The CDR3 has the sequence CATSDGLLTYNEQYF. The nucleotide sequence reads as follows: TGTGCCACCAGTGACGGACTCCTAACCTACAATGAGCAGTACTTC.